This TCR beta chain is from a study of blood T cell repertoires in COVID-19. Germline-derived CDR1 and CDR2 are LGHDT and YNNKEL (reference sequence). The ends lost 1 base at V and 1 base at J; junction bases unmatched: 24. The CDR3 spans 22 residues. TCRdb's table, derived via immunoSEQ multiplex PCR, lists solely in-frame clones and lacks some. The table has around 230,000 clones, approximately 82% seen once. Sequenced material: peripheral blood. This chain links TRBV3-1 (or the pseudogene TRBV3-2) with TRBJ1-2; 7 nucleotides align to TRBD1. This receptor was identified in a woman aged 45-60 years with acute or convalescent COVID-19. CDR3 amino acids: CASSQAPGQPMNLLSHNYGYTF. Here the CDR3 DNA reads TGTGCCAGCAGCCAAGCCCCGGGACAGCCTATGAATCTACTATCCCATAACTATGGCTACACCTTC.